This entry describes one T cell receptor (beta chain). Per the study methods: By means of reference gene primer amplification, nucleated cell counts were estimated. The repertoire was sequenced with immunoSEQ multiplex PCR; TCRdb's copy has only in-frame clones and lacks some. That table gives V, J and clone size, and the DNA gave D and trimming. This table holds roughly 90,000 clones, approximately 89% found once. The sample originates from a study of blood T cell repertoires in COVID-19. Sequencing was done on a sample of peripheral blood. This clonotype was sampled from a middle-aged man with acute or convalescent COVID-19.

CDR3 loop: CASSRTGNTEAFF. The CDR3 DNA follows: TGTGCCAGCAGCCGGACAGGCAACACTGAAGCTTTCTTT. The chain links TRBV27 to TRBJ1-1, with 7 bases matching TRBD1. CDR3 length: 13 amino acids. Looked up from germline, CDR1 is MNHEY and CDR2 is SMNVEV (reference sequence). After removal of 6 bases from V and 2 bases from J, the junction contained 3 bases not matched to a gene.